This TCR beta chain was recovered during a study of OX40 agonist ivuxolimab in advanced cancers. This clone was picked up one time. Its antigen remains unidentified. The repertoire was sequenced with immunoSEQ multiplex PCR; TCRdb's copy has only in-frame clones and lacks some. In the table there are roughly 89,000 clones, around 84% of which are singletons. Points from the study as a whole: At doses 0.1 to 3.0 mg/kg, CD4+ and CD8+ clones expanded.

This CDR3 spans 15 amino acids. The germline CDR1 and CDR2 sequences are SGHAT and FQNNGV. Trimming removed 2 bases from V and 7 bases from J; junction bases left unmatched: 8. This clonotype was obtained from an adult with an advanced solid tumor such as melanoma, head and neck, liver or kidney cancer. V is TRBV11-2 and J is TRBJ1-2; 9 positions agree with TRBD1. Material: CD4+ or CD8+ T cells sorted from blood, obtained in a trial of the OX40 agonist ivuxolimab. The CDR3 DNA reads as TGTGCCAGCAGCTTATCCGGGACAGGGATCGGTGGCTACACCTTC. Its translation: CASSLSGTGIGGYTF.